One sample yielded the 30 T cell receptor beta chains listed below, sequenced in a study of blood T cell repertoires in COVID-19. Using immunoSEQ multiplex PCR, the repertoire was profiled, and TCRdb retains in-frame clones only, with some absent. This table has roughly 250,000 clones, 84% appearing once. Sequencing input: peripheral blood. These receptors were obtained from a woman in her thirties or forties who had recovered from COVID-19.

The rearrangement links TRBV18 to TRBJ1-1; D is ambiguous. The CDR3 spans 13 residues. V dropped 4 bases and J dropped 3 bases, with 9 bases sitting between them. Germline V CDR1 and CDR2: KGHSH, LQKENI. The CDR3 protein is CASSRTGDTEAFF. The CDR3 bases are TGTGCCAGCTCACGTACGGGTGACACTGAAGCTTTCTTT. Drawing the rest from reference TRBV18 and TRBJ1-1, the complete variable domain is NAGVMQNPRHLVRRRGQEARLRCSPMKGHSHVYWYRQLPEEGLKFMVYLQKENIIDESGMPKERFSAEFPKEGPSILRIQQVVRGDSAAYFCASSRTGDTEAFFGQGTRLTVV.

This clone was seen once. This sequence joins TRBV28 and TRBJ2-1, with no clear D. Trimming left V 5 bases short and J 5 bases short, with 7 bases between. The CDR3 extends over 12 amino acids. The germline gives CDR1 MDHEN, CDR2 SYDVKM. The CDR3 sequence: CASSSADNEQFF. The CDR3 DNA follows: TGTGCCAGCAGTAGCGCCGACAATGAGCAGTTCTTC.

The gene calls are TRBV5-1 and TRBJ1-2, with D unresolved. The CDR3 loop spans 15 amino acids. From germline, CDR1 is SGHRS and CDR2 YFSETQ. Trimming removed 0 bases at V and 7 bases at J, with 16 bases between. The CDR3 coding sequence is TGCGCCAGCAGCTTGGTGCTGGGCGGGCCGGCTGGCTACACCTTC. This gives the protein CASSLVLGGPAGYTF.

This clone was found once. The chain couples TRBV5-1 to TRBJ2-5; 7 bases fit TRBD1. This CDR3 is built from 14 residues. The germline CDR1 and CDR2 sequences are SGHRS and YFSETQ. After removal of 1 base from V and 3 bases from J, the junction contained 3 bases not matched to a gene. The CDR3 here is CASSLRTGEETQYF. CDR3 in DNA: TGCGCCAGCAGCTTGAGGACAGGCGAAGAGACCCAGTACTTC.

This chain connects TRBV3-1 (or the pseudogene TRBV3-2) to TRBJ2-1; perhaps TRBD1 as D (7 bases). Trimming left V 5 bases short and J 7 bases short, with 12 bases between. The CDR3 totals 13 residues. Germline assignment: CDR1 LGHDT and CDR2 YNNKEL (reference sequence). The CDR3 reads CASSSRGENEQFF. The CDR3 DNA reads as TGTGCCAGCAGCAGCAGGGGGGAGAATGAGCAGTTCTTC.

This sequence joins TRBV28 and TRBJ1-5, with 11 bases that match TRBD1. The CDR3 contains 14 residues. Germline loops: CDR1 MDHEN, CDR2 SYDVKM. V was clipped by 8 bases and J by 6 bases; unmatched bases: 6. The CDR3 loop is CASLGQGAAQPQHF. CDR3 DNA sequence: TGTGCCAGCCTCGGACAGGGGGCCGCTCAGCCCCAGCATTTT. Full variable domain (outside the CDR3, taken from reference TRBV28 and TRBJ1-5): DVKVTQSSRYLVKRTGEKVFLECVQDMDHENMFWYRQDPGLGLRLIYFSYDVKMKEKGDIPEGYSVSREKKERFSLILESASTNQTSMYLCASLGQGAAQPQHFGDGTRLSIL.

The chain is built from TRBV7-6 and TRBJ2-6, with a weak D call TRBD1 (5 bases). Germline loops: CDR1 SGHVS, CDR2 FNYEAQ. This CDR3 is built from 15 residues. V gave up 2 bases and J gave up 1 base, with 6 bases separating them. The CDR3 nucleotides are TGTGCCAGCAGCTTACGACAGTCTGGGGCCAACGTCCTGACTTTC. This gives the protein CASSLRQSGANVLTF.

This CDR3 is CASSLLPGQNYGYTF. CDR3 bases: TGTGCCAGCAGCCTATTACCGGGACAGAACTATGGCTACACCTTC. The chain recombines TRBV3-1 (or the pseudogene TRBV3-2) with TRBJ1-2; 7 nucleotides align to TRBD1. Germline CDR1 LGHDT, CDR2 YNNKEL (reference sequence). Trimming took 4 bases from V and 2 from J; bases not matched to a gene: 7. This CDR3 contains 15 residues.

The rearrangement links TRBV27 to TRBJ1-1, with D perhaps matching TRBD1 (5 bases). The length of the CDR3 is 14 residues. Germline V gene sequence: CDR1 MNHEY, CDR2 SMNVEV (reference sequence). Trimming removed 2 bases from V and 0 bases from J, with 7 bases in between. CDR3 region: CASSLDSLNTEAFF. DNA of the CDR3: TGTGCCAGCAGTTTAGACAGCCTGAACACTGAAGCTTTCTTT.

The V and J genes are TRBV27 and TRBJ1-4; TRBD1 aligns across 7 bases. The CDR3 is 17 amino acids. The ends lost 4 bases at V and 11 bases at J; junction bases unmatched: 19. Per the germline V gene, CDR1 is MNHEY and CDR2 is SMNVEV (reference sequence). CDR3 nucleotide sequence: TGTGCCAGCAGTTCTTCTGGAACAGGGGCGCAGAATAGGAAACTGTTTTTT. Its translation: CASSSSGTGAQNRKLFF.

In nucleotides, the CDR3 is TGTGCCAGCAGCCAAGAAAAATGGAGAGAGCAGTACTTC. Amino acid sequence: CASSQEKWREQYF. V and J are TRBV3-1 (or the pseudogene TRBV3-2) and TRBJ2-7; D gene ambiguous. From germline, CDR1 is LGHDT and CDR2 YNNKEL (reference sequence). V lost 0 bases, J lost 7 bases, and 10 bases lay in between. This CDR3 has 13 residues.

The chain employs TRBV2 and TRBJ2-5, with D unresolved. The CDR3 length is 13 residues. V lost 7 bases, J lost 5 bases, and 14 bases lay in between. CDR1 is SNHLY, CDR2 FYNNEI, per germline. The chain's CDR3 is CASTKEIHETQYF. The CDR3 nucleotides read TGTGCCAGCACGAAAGAAATACATGAGACCCAGTACTTC.

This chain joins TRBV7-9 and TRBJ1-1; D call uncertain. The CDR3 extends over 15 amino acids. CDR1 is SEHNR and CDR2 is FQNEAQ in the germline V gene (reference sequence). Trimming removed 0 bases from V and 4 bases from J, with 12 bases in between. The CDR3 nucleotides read TGTGCCAGCAGCTTAGCTTCGAGAGTGGTCACTGAAGCTTTCTTT. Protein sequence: CASSLASRVVTEAFF. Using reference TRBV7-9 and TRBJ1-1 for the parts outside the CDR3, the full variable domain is DTGVSQNPRHKITKRGQNVTFRCDPISEHNRLYWYRQTLGQGPEFLTYFQNEAQLEKSRLLSDRFSAERPKGSFSTLEIQRTEQGDSAMYLCASSLASRVVTEAFFGQGTRLTVV.

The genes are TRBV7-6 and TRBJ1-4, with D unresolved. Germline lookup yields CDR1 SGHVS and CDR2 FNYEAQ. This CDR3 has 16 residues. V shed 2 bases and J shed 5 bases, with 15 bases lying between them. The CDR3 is CASSLSSEQPNEKLFF. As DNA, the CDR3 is TGTGCCAGCAGCTTATCCTCGGAACAGCCAAATGAAAAACTGTTTTTT. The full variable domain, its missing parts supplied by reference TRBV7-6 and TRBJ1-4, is GAGVSQSPRYKVTKRGQDVALRCDPISGHVSLYWYRQALGQGPEFLTYFNYEAQQDKSGLPNDRFSAERPEGSISTLTIQRTEQRDSAMYRCASSLSSEQPNEKLFFGSGTQLSVL.

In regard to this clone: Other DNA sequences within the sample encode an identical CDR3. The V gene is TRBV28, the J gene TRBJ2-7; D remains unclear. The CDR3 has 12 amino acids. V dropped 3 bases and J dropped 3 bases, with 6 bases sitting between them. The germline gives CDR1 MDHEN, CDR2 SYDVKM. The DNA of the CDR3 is TGTGCCAGCAGTTTCCTGAGCTACGAGCAGTACTTC. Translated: CASSFLSYEQYF.

The CDR3 DNA reads as TGCGCCAGCAGCTTGGCACAGGACACTGAAGCTTTCTTT. Translation gives CASSLAQDTEAFF. The rearrangement uses TRBV5-1 and TRBJ1-1, with a possible D match to TRBD1 (5 bases). CDR1 SGHRS and CDR2 YFSETQ come from the germline V gene. V dropped 0 bases and J dropped 3 bases, with 6 bases sitting between them. The CDR3 covers 13 residues.

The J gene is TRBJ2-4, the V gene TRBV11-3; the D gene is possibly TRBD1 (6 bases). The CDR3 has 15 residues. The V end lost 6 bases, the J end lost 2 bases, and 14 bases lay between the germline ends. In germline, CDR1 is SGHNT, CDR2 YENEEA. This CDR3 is CASRSNRDPKNIQYF. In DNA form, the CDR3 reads TGTGCCAGCAGGTCGAACAGGGATCCCAAAAACATTCAGTACTTC.

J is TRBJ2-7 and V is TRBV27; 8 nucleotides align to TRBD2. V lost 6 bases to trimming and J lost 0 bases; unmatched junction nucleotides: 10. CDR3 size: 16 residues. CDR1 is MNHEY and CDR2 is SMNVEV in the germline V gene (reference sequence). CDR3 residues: CASRQLAVPSSYEQYF. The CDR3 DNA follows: TGTGCCAGCAGACAACTAGCGGTGCCCAGCTCCTACGAGCAGTACTTC.

This CDR3 reads CASSPPLSSGTEAFF. CDR3 bases: TGTGCCAGCAGCCCTCCGTTATCTTCGGGCACTGAAGCTTTCTTT. The chain has TRBV5-4 and TRBJ1-1; no clear D gene. The CDR3 consists of 15 residues. Germline V gives CDR1 SGHNT, CDR2 YYREEE (reference sequence). The V end was cut by 4 bases, the J end by 4 bases, with 17 bases between.

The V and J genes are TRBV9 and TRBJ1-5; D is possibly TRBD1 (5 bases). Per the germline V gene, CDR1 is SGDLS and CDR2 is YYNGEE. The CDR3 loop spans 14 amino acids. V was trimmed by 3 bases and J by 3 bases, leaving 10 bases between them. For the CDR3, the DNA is TGTGCCAGCAGCGGGGAGGGGCACAATCAGCCCCAGCATTTT. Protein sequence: CASSGEGHNQPQHF.

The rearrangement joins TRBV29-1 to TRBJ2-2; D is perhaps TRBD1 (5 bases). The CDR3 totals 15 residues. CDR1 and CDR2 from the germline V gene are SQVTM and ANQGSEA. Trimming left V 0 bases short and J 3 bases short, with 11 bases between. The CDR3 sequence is CSVEDRQGYTGELFF. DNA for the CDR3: TGCAGCGTTGAAGATCGGCAGGGATACACCGGGGAGCTGTTTTTT.

The CDR3 DNA sequence: TGTGCCAGCTCACCTAGGACAGGGGGTACCTCTGGGGCCAACGTCCTGACTTTC. This gives the protein CASSPRTGGTSGANVLTF. This chain connects TRBV18 to TRBJ2-6; 10 nucleotides line up with TRBD1. The germline V gene has CDR1 KGHSH and CDR2 LQKENI. The CDR3 totals 18 residues. V lost 3 bases to trimming and J lost 0 bases; unmatched junction nucleotides: 5.

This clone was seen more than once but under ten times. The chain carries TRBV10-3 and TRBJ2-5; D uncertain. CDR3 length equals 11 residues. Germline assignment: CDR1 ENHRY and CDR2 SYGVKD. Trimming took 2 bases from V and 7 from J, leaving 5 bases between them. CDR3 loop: CAISEEATQYF. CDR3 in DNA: TGTGCCATCAGTGAGGAGGCGACCCAGTACTTC.

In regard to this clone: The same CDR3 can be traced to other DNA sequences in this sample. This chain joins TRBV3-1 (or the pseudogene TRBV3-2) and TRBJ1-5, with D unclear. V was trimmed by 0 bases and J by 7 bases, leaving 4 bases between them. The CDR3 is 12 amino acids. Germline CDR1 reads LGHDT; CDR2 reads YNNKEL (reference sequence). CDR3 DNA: TGTGCCAGCAGCCAAGATAGACAGCCCCAGCATTTT. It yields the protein CASSQDRQPQHF.

The CDR3 sequence is CASSVGGESGQPQHF. The CDR3 region has the DNA TGTGCCAGCAGCGTAGGAGGTGAGTCGGGGCAGCCCCAGCATTTT. The gene calls are TRBV9 and TRBJ1-5; no clear D gene. V lost 0 bases and J 7 bases, leaving 14 bases between the germline ends. This CDR3 has 15 amino acids. Germline values: CDR1 SGDLS, CDR2 YYNGEE.

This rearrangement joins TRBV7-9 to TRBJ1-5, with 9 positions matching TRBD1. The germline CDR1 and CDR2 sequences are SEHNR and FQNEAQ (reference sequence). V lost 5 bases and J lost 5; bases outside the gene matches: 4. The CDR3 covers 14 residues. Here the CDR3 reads CASSQDRGDQPQHF. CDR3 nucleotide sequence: TGTGCCAGCAGCCAGGACAGGGGCGATCAGCCCCAGCATTTT. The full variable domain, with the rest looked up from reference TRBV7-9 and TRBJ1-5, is DTGVSQNPRHKITKRGQNVTFRCDPISEHNRLYWYRQTLGQGPEFLTYFQNEAQLEKSRLLSDRFSAERPKGSFSTLEIQRTEQGDSAMYLCASSQDRGDQPQHFGDGTRLSIL.

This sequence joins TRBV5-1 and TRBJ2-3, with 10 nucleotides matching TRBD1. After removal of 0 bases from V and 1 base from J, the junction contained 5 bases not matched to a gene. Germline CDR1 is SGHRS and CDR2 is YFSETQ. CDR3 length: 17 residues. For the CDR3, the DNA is TGCGCCAGCAGCTTGGCGGACAGGGGGTTTCGCACAGATACGCAGTATTTT. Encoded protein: CASSLADRGFRTDTQYF.

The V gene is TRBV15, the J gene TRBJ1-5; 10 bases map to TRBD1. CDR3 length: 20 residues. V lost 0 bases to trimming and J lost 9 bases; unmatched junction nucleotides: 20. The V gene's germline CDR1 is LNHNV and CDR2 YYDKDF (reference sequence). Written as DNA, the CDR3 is TGTGCCACCAGCAGAGATGAGTGGGCGCGGACAGGGGGTCCGGGTGGGCCCCAGCATTTT. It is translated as CATSRDEWARTGGPGGPQHF.

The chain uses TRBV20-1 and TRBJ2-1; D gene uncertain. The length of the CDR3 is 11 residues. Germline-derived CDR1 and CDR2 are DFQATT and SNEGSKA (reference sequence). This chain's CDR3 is CALSSYNEQFF. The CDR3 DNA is TGCGCTCTTAGCTCCTACAATGAGCAGTTCTTC.

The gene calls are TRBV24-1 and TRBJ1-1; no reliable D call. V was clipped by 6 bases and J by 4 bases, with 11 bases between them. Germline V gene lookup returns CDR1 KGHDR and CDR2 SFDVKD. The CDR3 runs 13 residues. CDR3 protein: CATSRGQLTEAFF. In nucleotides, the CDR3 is TGTGCCACCAGTCGCGGTCAGCTCACTGAAGCTTTCTTT.